This T cell receptor beta chain was recovered during a study of CXCR3-negative and CXCR3-positive naive CD8 T cells. Study-level points and caveats: Compared with CXCR3-negative naive cells, CXCR3-positive naive cells showed more hydrophobic TRB CDR3s.

As concerns this clonotype: Its antigen is unidentified.

Sorts performed in triplicate captured roughly 300,000 cells each from every CD8+ T cell subset. The method, 5' RACE with UMI labels, was used to prepare the TRB cDNA libraries. TCRdb reprocessed the 5' RACE reads, with one entry per CDR3 protein and no DNA. The sample holds over 150,000 distinct CDR3 sequences. Germline CDR1 DFQATT, CDR2 SNEGSKA (reference sequence). The CDR3 is made up of 15 amino acids. The chain is built from TRBV20-1 and TRBJ2-7; TCRdb selects TRBD1, and the lack of DNA leaves this call unchecked. The receptor was isolated from a human donor in good health. Some clones in this sample may be carry-over from other donors' samples. Sample: naive CXCR3+ CD8+ T cells from blood. Noted subset: CD45RO-CCR7+CD27+CD95- naive CD8+ T cells expressing CXCR3 (TNR3+). CDR3 region: CSATVEGTGGYEQYF.